This TCR beta chain was captured by sequencing in a study of CD8+CD57+ T cells in acquired aplastic anemia. Looking at the study overall: Recorded DNA amounts for sorted CD4+ and CD8+ cells had an average of around 3.4 ug.

TCR beta VDJ combinations and CDR3 sequences were profiled from genomic DNA. Via MiXCR, TCRdb re-called the reads, giving one row per CDR3 protein. This table holds about 110,000 distinct CDR3 sequences, approximately 49% found once. Regarding the study as a whole: It was found that some 31 CD8+ CDR3 sequences were shared between patients and controls. CD8+ Simpson's diversity showed no significant patient-control difference.

This CDR3 is built from 14 residues. The ends were cut back, 7 bases at V and 7 bases at J, with 20 bases in the middle. The V gene's germline CDR1 is SNHLY and CDR2 FYNNEI. This clonotype showed up just once. The antigen is not known. The chain recombines TRBV2 with TRBJ2-7; D possibly matches TRBD1 or TRBD2 (8 bases each). This receptor was obtained from a human donor in good health, serving as a control. The sample comprised sorted CD4+, CD8+, or CD8+CD57+ T cells (not recorded which) from PBMCs. Here the CDR3 reads CASTQGRGDREQYF. CDR3 nucleotides: TGTGCCAGCACCCAAGGGCGGGGGGACAGGGAGCAGTACTTC.